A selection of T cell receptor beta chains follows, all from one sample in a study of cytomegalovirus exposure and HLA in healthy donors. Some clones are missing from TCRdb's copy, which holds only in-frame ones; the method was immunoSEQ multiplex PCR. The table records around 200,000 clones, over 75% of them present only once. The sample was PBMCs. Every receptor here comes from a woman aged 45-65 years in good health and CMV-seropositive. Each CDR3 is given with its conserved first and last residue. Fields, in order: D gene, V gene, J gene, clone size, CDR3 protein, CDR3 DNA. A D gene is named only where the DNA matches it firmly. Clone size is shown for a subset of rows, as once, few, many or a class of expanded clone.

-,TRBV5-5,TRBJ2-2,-,CASSSGFTGELFF,TGTGCCAGCAGCTCGGGGTTCACCGGGGAGCTGTTTTTT
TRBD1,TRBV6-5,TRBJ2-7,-,CASRRTGTYEQYF,TGTGCCAGCAGACGGACAGGGACCTACGAGCAGTACTTC
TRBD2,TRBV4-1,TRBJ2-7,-,CASSQDSGGGYEQYF,TGCGCCAGCAGCCAGGATAGCGGGGGCGGGTACGAGCAGTACTTC
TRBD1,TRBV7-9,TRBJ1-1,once,CASSFGDRVFEAFF,TGTGCCAGCAGCTTCGGGGACAGAGTTTTTGAAGCTTTCTTT
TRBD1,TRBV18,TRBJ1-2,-,CASSPGQETYYGYTF,TGTGCCAGCTCTCCAGGACAGGAGACTTACTATGGCTACACCTTC
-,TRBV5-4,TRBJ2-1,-,CASTPFGGRYNEQFF,TGTGCCAGCACCCCATTCGGGGGGCGATACAATGAGCAGTTCTTC
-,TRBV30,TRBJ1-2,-,CACRRADGYTF,TGTGCCTGCCGCAGGGCGGATGGCTACACCTTC
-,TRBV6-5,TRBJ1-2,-,CATQTAYGYTF,TGTGCCACCCAGACAGCCTATGGCTACACCTTC
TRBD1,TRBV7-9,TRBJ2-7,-,CASSYTGGQLYEQYF,TGTGCCAGCAGTTATACAGGGGGTCAACTATACGAGCAGTACTTC
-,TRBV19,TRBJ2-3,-,CASSRGSSEDTQYF,TGTGCCAGTAGTCGGGGGAGCTCAGAAGATACGCAGTATTTT
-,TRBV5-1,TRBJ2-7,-,CASSGRGNEQYF,TGCGCCAGCAGCGGCCGGGGGAACGAGCAGTACTTC
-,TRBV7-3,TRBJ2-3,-,CASSLGRGQDTQYF,TGTGCCAGCAGCTTAGGCAGGGGACAAGATACGCAGTATTTT
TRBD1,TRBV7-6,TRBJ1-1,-,CASSPPPTGGLGTEAFF,TGTGCCAGCAGCCCCCCCCCGACAGGGGGCTTGGGCACTGAAGCTTTCTTT
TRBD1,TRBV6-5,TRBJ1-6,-,CASTRGLRSPLHF,TGTGCCAGCACCAGGGGGCTAAGGTCACCCCTCCACTTT
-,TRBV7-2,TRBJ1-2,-,CASSSPGDIGYTF,TGTGCCAGCAGCTCACCCGGCGACATCGGCTACACCTTC
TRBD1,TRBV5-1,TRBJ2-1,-,CASSSTGTGINEQFF,TGCGCCAGCAGCTCCACCGGGACAGGGATTAATGAGCAGTTCTTC
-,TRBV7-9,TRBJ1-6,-,CASSEAVSSSPLHF,TGTGCCAGCAGCGAAGCGGTCTCGAGTTCACCCCTCCACTTT
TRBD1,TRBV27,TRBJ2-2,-,CASSARQGINTGELFF,TGTGCCAGCAGTGCACGACAGGGGATAAACACCGGGGAGCTGTTTTTT
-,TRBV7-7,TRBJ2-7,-,CASSFNEQYF,TGTGCCAGCAGCTTTAACGAGCAGTACTTC
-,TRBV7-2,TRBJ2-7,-,CASSEGTFYEQYF,TGTGCCAGCAGCGAAGGGACTTTCTACGAGCAGTACTTC
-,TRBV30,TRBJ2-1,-,CAWQGLNEQFF,TGTGCCTGGCAGGGGTTGAATGAGCAGTTCTTC
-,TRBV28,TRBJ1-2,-,CASRQNLYGYTF,TGTGCCAGCAGACAGAATCTCTATGGCTACACCTTC
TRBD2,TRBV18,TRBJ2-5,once,CASSRGLAGMIQETQYF,TGTGCCAGCTCAAGAGGACTAGCGGGGATGATACAAGAGACCCAGTACTTC
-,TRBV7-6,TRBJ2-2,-,CASSLTHSPFGELFF,TGTGCCAGCAGCTTAACCCATAGCCCATTCGGGGAGCTGTTTTTT
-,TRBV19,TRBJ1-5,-,CAILDRGTISNQPQHF,TGTGCCATACTTGATAGAGGGACAATTAGCAATCAGCCCCAGCATTTT
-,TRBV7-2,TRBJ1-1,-,CASSLVGRSTEAFF,TGTGCCAGCAGCTTAGTCGGAAGGAGCACTGAAGCTTTCTTT
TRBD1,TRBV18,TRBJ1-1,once,CASSNNRGNTEAFF,TGTGCCAGCTCAAATAACAGGGGTAACACTGAAGCTTTCTTT
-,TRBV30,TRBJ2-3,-,CAWSVFRGTDTQYF,TGTGCCTGGAGTGTATTCCGCGGCACAGATACGCAGTATTTT
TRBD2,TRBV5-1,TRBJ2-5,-,CASSWTSGGALGETQYF,TGCGCCAGCAGCTGGACTAGCGGGGGGGCACTGGGCGAGACCCAGTACTTC
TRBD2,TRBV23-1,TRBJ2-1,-,CSNSRTSHNEQFF,TGCTCAAACTCCAGGACTAGCCACAATGAGCAGTTCTTC
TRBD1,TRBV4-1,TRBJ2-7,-,CASSQGHGQGALEQYF,TGCGCCAGCAGCCAAGGACACGGACAGGGGGCGCTCGAGCAGTACTTC
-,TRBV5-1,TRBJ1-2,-,CASSKAGGDGYTF,TGCGCCAGCAGCAAGGCCGGGGGGGATGGCTACACCTTC
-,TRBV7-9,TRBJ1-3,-,CASSLWALSSGNTIYF,TGTGCCAGCAGCTTATGGGCCCTAAGCTCTGGAAACACCATATATTTT
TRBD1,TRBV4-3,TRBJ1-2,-,CASSPADRVGYGYTF,TGCGCCAGCAGCCCAGCCGACAGGGTTGGCTATGGCTACACCTTC
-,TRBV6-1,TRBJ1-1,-,CASREQENTEAFF,TGTGCCAGCAGAGAACAGGAGAACACTGAAGCTTTCTTT
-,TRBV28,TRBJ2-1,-,CASRPEISYNEQFF,TGTGCCAGCAGACCCGAGATTTCCTACAATGAGCAGTTCTTC
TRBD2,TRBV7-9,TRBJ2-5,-,CASSLAGGETQYF,TGTGCCAGCAGCTTAGCGGGGGGGGAGACCCAGTACTTC
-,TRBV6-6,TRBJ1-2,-,CASKRQNYGYTF,TGTGCCAGCAAGCGTCAGAACTATGGCTACACCTTC
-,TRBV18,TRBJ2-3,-,CASSRGRGTDTQYF,TGTGCCAGCTCACGGGGCAGAGGCACAGATACGCAGTATTTT
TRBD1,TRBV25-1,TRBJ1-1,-,CASSASRDRGPNTEAFF,TGTGCCAGCAGTGCATCCCGGGACAGGGGTCCGAACACTGAAGCTTTCTTT
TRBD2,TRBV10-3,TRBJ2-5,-,CAISSLAGGQETQYF,TGTGCCATCAGTTCATTAGCGGGGGGTCAAGAGACCCAGTACTTC
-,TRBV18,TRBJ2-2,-,CASSLPGELFF,TGTGCCAGCTCACTCCCGGGGGAGCTGTTTTTT
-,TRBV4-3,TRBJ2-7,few,CASSQDMAGDEQYF,TGCGCCAGCAGCCAAGATATGGCAGGTGACGAGCAGTACTTC
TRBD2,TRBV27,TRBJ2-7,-,CASSLLAGGSYEQYF,TGTGCCAGCAGTTTATTAGCGGGGGGTTCCTACGAGCAGTACTTC
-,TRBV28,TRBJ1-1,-,CASRRRTDTPGYTEAFF,TGTGCCAGCAGGAGGCGGACAGACACCCCAGGTTACACTGAAGCTTTCTTT
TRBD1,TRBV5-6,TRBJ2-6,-,CASIPTGQVAGANVLTF,TGTGCCAGCATCCCCACGGGACAGGTCGCAGGGGCCAACGTCCTGACTTTC
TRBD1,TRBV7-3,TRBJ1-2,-,CASSPGQGAFGYTF,TGTGCCAGCAGTCCTGGACAGGGGGCGTTTGGCTACACCTTC
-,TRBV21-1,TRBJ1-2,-,CASSKSWLLYGYTF,TGTGCCAGCAGCAAAAGTTGGTTACTCTATGGCTACACCTTC
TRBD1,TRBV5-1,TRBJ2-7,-,CASSLGQGAAEQYF,TGCGCCAGCAGCTTGGGACAGGGAGCCGCCGAGCAGTACTTC
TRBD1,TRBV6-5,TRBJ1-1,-,CASSLDRGGTEAFF,TGTGCCAGCAGTTTGGACAGGGGGGGCACTGAAGCTTTCTTT
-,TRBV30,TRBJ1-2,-,CAWTAGGRDYGYTF,TGTGCCTGGACCGCTGGAGGGAGGGACTATGGCTACACCTTC
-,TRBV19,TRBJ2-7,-,CASSIAAGRTYEQYF,TGTGCCAGTAGTATAGCGGCAGGGCGGACCTACGAGCAGTACTTC
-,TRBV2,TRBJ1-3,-,CASREGWGSTIYF,TGTGCCAGCCGGGAGGGGTGGGGAAGCACCATATATTTT
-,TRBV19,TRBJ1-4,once,CASSISQGLNEKLFF,TGTGCCAGTAGTATTTCGCAGGGTCTGAATGAAAAACTGTTTTTT